This TCR beta chain was observed in a study of shared clonotypes between healthy human individuals. The wider study: Donors consisted of two women and three men between 18 and 49. There were three CD4 naive, three CD4 memory, two CD8 naive and one CD8 memory plates per donor.

In germline, CDR1 is ENHRY, CDR2 SYGVKD. The length of the CDR3 is 11 residues. The method was immunoSEQ multiplex PCR; TCRdb's version includes in-frame clones alone and lacks a portion of them. The sample has 2 million to 2.5 million clones, more than 90% seen once; the top ten hold roughly 0.13%. As for this clone: Its specificity is unknown. Germline and junction disagree at one end, which may indicate a read error.

Study-level results: Naive subsets generally had larger estimated richness than memory subsets. A limitation of the genetic and exposure-history diversity represented arose from few donors.

This chain connects TRBV10-3 to TRBJ1-1, with TRBD1 matching 7 bases. This TCR was sampled from a man in his late teens or twenties in good health. The sample comprised naive CD4+ T cells sorted from blood. Stated subset: CD45RA+ positively selected. The CDR3 coding sequence is TGTGCCATCAGTGAGCGACAGGGACAGACTTTT. Translating it yields CAISERQGQTF.